The entry below gives a single T cell receptor (beta chain) sequence along with its context. The CDR3 runs to 14 residues. Trimming cost V 2 bases and J 1 base; bases outside gene matches: 2. The V gene's germline CDR1 is SEHNR and CDR2 FQNEAQ (reference sequence). The sample is drawn from a study of patients and donors after allogeneic stem cell transplantation. Each CDR3 protein gets one entry after TCRdb re-called the RT-PCR reads with MiXCR. The profile shows tens of thousands of distinct CDR3 sequences, around 35% of them singletons. The TCR was taken from a human donor who was either an allogeneic HSCT recipient or a stem cell or donor lymphocyte infusion donor (not recorded which). It is not recorded whose cells these are; they may come from a transplant donor. The rearrangement joins TRBV7-9 to TRBJ2-7; 7 nucleotides line up with TRBD2. Sequencing input: blood, either unsorted or a sorted T cell fraction (not recorded which). The CDR3 bases are TGTGCCAGCAGCTTACAGGGAGGGTCCTACGAGCAGTACGTC. It yields the protein CASSLQGGSYEQYV.